This TCR beta chain is drawn from a study of T cell repertoires in cytomegalovirus infection. Study background: CMV epitopes that were recently identified and HLA-C-restricted were used alongside well-studied HLA-B-restricted ones. A matching HLA type, together with CMV infection, was signaled by public TCR beta signatures. Overall study findings and caveats: The ex vivo response showed dominance by HLA-C-restricted CMV-specific TCR beta clonotypes.

On this clonotype itself: What it recognizes is unknown.

This CDR3 spans 12 amino acids. V dropped 5 bases and J dropped 10 bases, with 12 bases sitting between them. MiXCR was run by TCRdb on the reads, yielding one entry per CDR3 protein. Counted here are 310,000 or so distinct CDR3 sequences, roughly 25% occurring once; the ten biggest clones make up approximately 12%. This sequence originates from a human donor in good health (CMV status not recorded). Some clones in this sample may be carry-over from other donors' samples. The chain employs TRBV12-3 or TRBV12-4 and TRBJ2-1, with D unresolved. Material: cultured PBMCs, obtained from culture after CMV antigen stimulation. CDR3 sequence: CASSPMHGEQFF. The CDR3 DNA is TGTGCCAGCAGTCCGATGCATGGAGAGCAGTTCTTC.